These 25 T cell receptor beta chains were all obtained from the same sample, sequenced in a study of blood T cell repertoires in COVID-19. The data were produced by immunoSEQ multiplex PCR, yet TCRdb's version contains in-frame clones alone and is incomplete. The table has about 140,000 clones, 75% to 90% seen once. Sequenced material: peripheral blood. The receptors derive from a man between 60 and 70 years old with active or convalescent COVID-19.

The rearrangement joins TRBV6-9 to TRBJ2-7; TRBD1 aligns across 10 bases. The length of the CDR3 is 16 residues. V lost 4 bases and J lost 3; bases outside the gene matches: 9. The V gene's germline CDR1 is MNHGY and CDR2 SVAAGI. CDR3 region: CASSSRQGARYYEQYF. Here the CDR3 DNA reads TGTGCCAGCAGTTCGCGACAGGGGGCCAGATACTACGAGCAGTACTTC.

The genes are TRBV28 and TRBJ2-7; 8 nucleotides line up with TRBD2. The germline gives CDR1 MDHEN, CDR2 SYDVKM. After removal of 5 bases from V and 3 bases from J, the junction contained 6 bases not matched to a gene. There are 14 residues in the CDR3. CDR3 sequence (DNA): TGTGCCAGCAGTCGCCGCAGCGGGAGCTACGAGCAGTACTTC. Encoded protein: CASSRRSGSYEQYF. The variable domain in full, completed from reference TRBV28 and TRBJ2-7, reads DVKVTQSSRYLVKRTGEKVFLECVQDMDHENMFWYRQDPGLGLRLIYFSYDVKMKEKGDIPEGYSVSREKKERFSLILESASTNQTSMYLCASSRRSGSYEQYFGPGTRLTVT.

J is TRBJ1-3 and V is TRBV4-3; tentative D call: TRBD1 (6 bases). Trimming took 0 bases from V and 4 from J, leaving 16 bases between them. Looked up from germline, CDR1 is LGHNA and CDR2 is YSLEER. This CDR3 has 17 residues. CDR3 bases: TGCGCCAGCAGCCAAGATAGAACAGGGTTGGGAGGAAACACCATATATTTT. Translating it yields CASSQDRTGLGGNTIYF.

J is TRBJ1-2 and V is TRBV6-5; 10 nucleotides agree with TRBD1. Germline CDR1 and CDR2: MNHEY and SVGAGI. The CDR3 extends over 14 amino acids. The V gene end was trimmed by 6 bases and the J gene end by 4 bases; junction bases not matched to a gene: 5. The CDR3 protein is CASRGTGARYGYTF. CDR3 DNA sequence: TGTGCCAGCAGAGGGACAGGGGCGCGCTATGGCTACACCTTC.

J is TRBJ2-7 and V is TRBV7-3, with TRBD2 as a possible D gene (7 bases). The CDR3 is 17 amino acids. CDR1 SGHTA and CDR2 FQGTGA come from the germline V gene. V gave up 1 base and J gave up 5 bases, with 21 bases separating them. In DNA form, the CDR3 reads TGTGCCAGCAGCTTAAAAGGGGGTATGGCGGGAGTCAACGAGCAGTACTTC. As protein: CASSLKGGMAGVNEQYF.

The gene calls are TRBV30 and TRBJ2-3; possible D gene TRBD2, 6 bases. Per the germline V gene, CDR1 is GTSNPN and CDR2 is SVGIG (reference sequence). Trimming cost V 2 bases and J 4 bases, with 28 bases left between them. The CDR3 has 19 amino acids. Here the CDR3 DNA reads TGTGCCTGGAGTAAGGGGAGGCTCTCTGTGTCCCGGGTGTCAGATACGCAGTATTTT. Translating gives CAWSKGRLSVSRVSDTQYF.

V gene TRBV7-9 combines with J gene TRBJ1-5; weak D call: TRBD1 (6 bases). The CDR3 has 13 residues. V was cut by 10 bases and J by 5 bases, with 15 bases left in between. Germline V lookup: CDR1 SEHNR, CDR2 FQNEAQ (reference sequence). Here the CDR3 DNA reads TGTGCCACCGCACAGGGTAACGATCAGCCCCAGCATTTT. Its translation: CATAQGNDQPQHF.

The chain employs TRBV28 and TRBJ1-4; 10 positions agree with TRBD1. V trimming: 6 bases; J trimming: 8 bases; junction bases outside the gene matches: 6. The CDR3 totals 14 residues. Germline CDR1 MDHEN, CDR2 SYDVKM. The CDR3 sequence is CASRGDRGGEKLFF. DNA for the CDR3: TGTGCCAGCAGGGGGGACAGGGGTGGGGAAAAACTGTTTTTT.

The chain links TRBV13 to TRBJ2-2, with a possible D match to TRBD1 (5 bases). This CDR3 has 14 residues. CDR1 and CDR2 (germline): PRHDT, FYEKMQ (reference sequence). Trimming cost V 4 bases and J 0 bases, with 6 bases left between them. The CDR3, as DNA: TGTGCCAGCAGCTCACAGGCGAACACCGGGGAGCTGTTTTTT. It specifies CASSSQANTGELFF.

This clone was picked up one time. The chain uses TRBV5-4 and TRBJ2-7; 12 positions match TRBD2. With 4 bases clipped from V and 7 bases from J, the junction kept 12 bases outside the gene matches. The germline gives CDR1 SGHNT, CDR2 YYREEE (reference sequence). This CDR3 has 16 amino acids. The CDR3 loop reads CASSGGETSGRAEQYF. CDR3 coding DNA: TGTGCCAGCAGCGGGGGGGAGACTAGCGGGAGAGCGGAGCAGTACTTC.

The J gene is TRBJ1-6, the V gene TRBV5-1, with D hard to call. This CDR3 comprises 15 residues. Trimming removed 5 bases from V and 8 bases from J, with 17 bases in between. In germline, CDR1 is SGHRS, CDR2 YFSETQ. The CDR3 nucleotides are TGCGCCAGCAGTCATGAGCCATCCGGGGATTCACCCCTCCACTTT. This sequence encodes CASSHEPSGDSPLHF.

V usage is TRBV19 and J usage is TRBJ2-7; a possible D gene is TRBD1 (6 bases). CDR1 is LNHDA and CDR2 is SQIVND in the germline V gene (reference sequence). The CDR3 covers 15 residues. Trimming removed 3 bases from V and 0 bases from J, with 12 bases in between. DNA of the CDR3: TGTGCCAGTAGTATGGTGGACAGCCCCTCCTACGAGCAGTACTTC. It yields the protein CASSMVDSPSYEQYF.

The J gene is TRBJ1-1, the V gene TRBV11-2, with D perhaps matching TRBD1 (6 bases). The ends were cut back, 5 bases at V and 4 bases at J, with 11 bases in the middle. The germline CDR1 and CDR2 sequences are SGHAT and FQNNGV. The CDR3 extends over 13 amino acids. The CDR3 protein is CASSADRSTEAFF. CDR3 nucleotide sequence: TGTGCCAGCAGCGCCGACAGGAGCACTGAAGCTTTCTTT.

This clone was recorded once. The chain carries TRBV28 and TRBJ2-2; D unclear. The germline gives CDR1 MDHEN, CDR2 SYDVKM. Trimming took off 3 bases at V and 5 bases at J, with 16 bases between the two ends. The length of the CDR3 is 16 residues. The CDR3 region has the DNA TGTGCCAGCAGTTTCGGTGTAGCTAAACTGACCGGGGAGCTGTTTTTT. Residues: CASSFGVAKLTGELFF.

The chain joins TRBV10-3 to TRBJ2-7; 8 nucleotides agree with TRBD1. Germline CDR1 is ENHRY and CDR2 is SYGVKD. The CDR3 is 15 amino acids. With 4 bases clipped from V and 1 base from J, the junction kept 6 bases outside the gene matches. The DNA of the CDR3 is TGTGCCATCAGTGTAGGGACAGGCCCGTCCTACGAGCAGTACTTC. It translates to CAISVGTGPSYEQYF.

The rearrangement uses TRBV6-5 and TRBJ1-3; D is ambiguous. The CDR3 covers 13 residues. Germline CDR1 MNHEY, CDR2 SVGAGI. The ends were cut back, 6 bases at V and 0 bases at J, with 6 bases in the middle. As DNA, the CDR3 is TGTGCCAGCAGAGAGTACTCTGGAAACACCATATATTTT. Residues: CASREYSGNTIYF.

The DNA of the CDR3 is TGTGCCAGCGGGGTGAGCGGAAACACCGGGGAGCTGTTTTTT. Protein: CASGVSGNTGELFF. The chain joins TRBV7-9 to TRBJ2-2; D is perhaps TRBD2 (5 bases). Germline CDR1 is SEHNR and CDR2 is FQNEAQ (reference sequence). The CDR3 runs 14 residues. V dropped 8 bases and J dropped 2 bases, with 12 bases sitting between them.

A few counts support this clone. As DNA, the CDR3 is TGTGCCAGCTACAGGACCCCCTACGAGCAGTACTTC. Residues: CASYRTPYEQYF. The chain has TRBV28 and TRBJ2-7, with D tentatively TRBD1 (5 bases). Trimming took off 8 bases at V and 2 bases at J, with 10 bases between the two ends. The CDR3 covers 12 residues. CDR1 and CDR2 (germline): MDHEN, SYDVKM.

This chain connects TRBV19 to TRBJ2-1; D gene uncertain. Germline assignment: CDR1 LNHDA and CDR2 SQIVND (reference sequence). This CDR3 has 15 residues. V was clipped by 3 bases and J by 2 bases, with 11 bases between them. The CDR3 DNA reads TGTGCCAGTAGTATCGTGATAGCCACCTACAATGAGCAGTTCTTC. It specifies CASSIVIATYNEQFF.

The V and J genes are TRBV6-5 and TRBJ1-2; a weak D match, TRBD1 (6 bases). CDR3 length: 14 amino acids. The ends were cut back, 5 bases at V and 1 base at J, with 11 bases in the middle. Germline CDR1 reads MNHEY; CDR2 reads SVGAGI. This CDR3 is CASSRTGSNYGYTF. The CDR3 DNA follows: TGTGCCAGCAGTCGAACAGGGAGTAACTATGGCTACACCTTC.

This chain links TRBV5-1 with TRBJ2-5; D might be TRBD1 (7 bases). The germline CDR1 and CDR2 sequences are SGHRS and YFSETQ. The CDR3 consists of 15 residues. V shed 3 bases and J shed 2 bases, with 14 bases lying between them. CDR3 coding DNA: TGCGCCAGCAGCTCCGCGGGGACAGCGCAAGAGACCCAGTACTTC. Translation gives CASSSAGTAQETQYF.

This chain connects TRBV10-2 to TRBJ1-1, with 8 bases identical to TRBD1. This CDR3 is built from 13 residues. CDR1 and CDR2 from the germline V gene are WSHSY and SAAADI. J gave up 11 bases and V 4 bases, and 9 bases lay outside the gene matches. CDR3 sequence reads: CASSGARGQKAFF. In nucleotides, the CDR3 is TGCGCCAGCAGTGGGGCCAGGGGGCAGAAGGCTTTCTTT.

This sequence joins TRBV3-1 (or the pseudogene TRBV3-2) and TRBJ1-6, with TRBD1 matching over 8 bases. This CDR3 has 16 amino acids. Germline CDR1 LGHDT, CDR2 YNNKEL (reference sequence). The V gene end was trimmed by 5 bases and the J gene end by 5 bases; junction bases not matched to a gene: 8. The CDR3 is CASSNRDRKNNSPLHF. For the CDR3, the DNA is TGTGCCAGCAGCAACCGGGACAGGAAAAATAATTCACCCCTCCACTTT.

The chain joins TRBV27 to TRBJ1-2, with D hard to call. CDR1 is MNHEY, CDR2 SMNVEV, per germline (reference sequence). This CDR3 region has 13 residues. V shed 2 bases and J shed 2 bases, with 6 bases lying between them. This CDR3 reads CASSLRENYGYTF. The CDR3 DNA is TGTGCCAGCAGTTTACGGGAAAACTATGGCTACACCTTC.

This clone was observed once. The J gene is TRBJ1-2, the V gene TRBV6-1, with a tentative D call TRBD1 (6 bases). The CDR3 loop spans 15 amino acids. Germline assignment: CDR1 MNHNS and CDR2 SASEGT. V lost 2 bases and J 0 bases, leaving 10 bases between the germline ends. The CDR3 DNA is TGTGCCAGCAGTGAAAAGGGGGGGACTAACTATGGCTACACCTTC. Its translation is CASSEKGGTNYGYTF.